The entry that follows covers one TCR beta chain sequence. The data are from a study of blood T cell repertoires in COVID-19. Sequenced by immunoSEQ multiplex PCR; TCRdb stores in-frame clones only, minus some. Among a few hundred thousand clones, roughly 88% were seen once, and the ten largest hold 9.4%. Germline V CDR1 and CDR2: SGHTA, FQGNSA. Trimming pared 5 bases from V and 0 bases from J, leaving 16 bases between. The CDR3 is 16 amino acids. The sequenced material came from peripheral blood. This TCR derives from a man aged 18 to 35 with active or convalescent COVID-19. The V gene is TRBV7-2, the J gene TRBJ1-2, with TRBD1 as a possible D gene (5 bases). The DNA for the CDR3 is TGTGCCAGCAGCCCCAACGACAGACCAGCTAACTATGGCTACACCTTC. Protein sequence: CASSPNDRPANYGYTF.